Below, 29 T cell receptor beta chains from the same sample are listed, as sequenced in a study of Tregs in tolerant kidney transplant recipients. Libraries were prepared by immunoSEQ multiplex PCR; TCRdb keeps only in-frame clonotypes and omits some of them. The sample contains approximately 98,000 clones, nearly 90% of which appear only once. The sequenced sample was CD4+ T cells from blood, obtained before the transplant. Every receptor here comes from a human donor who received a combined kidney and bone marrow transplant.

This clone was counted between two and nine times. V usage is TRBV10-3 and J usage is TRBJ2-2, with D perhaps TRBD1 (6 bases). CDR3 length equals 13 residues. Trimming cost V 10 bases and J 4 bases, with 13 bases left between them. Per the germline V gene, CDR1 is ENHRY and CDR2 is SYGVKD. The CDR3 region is CATQGSGTGELFF. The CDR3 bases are TGTGCCACCCAGGGGTCGGGCACCGGGGAGCTGTTTTTT.

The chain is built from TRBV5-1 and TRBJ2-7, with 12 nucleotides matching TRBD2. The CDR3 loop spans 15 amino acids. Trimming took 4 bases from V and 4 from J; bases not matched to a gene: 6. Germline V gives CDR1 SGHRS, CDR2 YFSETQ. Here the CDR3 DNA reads TGCGCCAGCAGCCCCGGACTAGCGGGGATATACGAGCAGTACTTC. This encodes CASSPGLAGIYEQYF.

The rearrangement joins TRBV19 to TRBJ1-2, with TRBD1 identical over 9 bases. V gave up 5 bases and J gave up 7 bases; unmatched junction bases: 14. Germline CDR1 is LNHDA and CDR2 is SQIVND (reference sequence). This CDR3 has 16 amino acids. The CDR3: CASSPFPGQGWAGYTF. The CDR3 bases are TGTGCCAGTAGTCCGTTCCCGGGACAGGGTTGGGCTGGCTACACCTTC.

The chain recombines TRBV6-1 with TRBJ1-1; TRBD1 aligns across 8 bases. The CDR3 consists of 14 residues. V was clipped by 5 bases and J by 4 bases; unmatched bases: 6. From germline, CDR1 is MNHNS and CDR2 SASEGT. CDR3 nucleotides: TGTGCCAGCAGTAAGGGACAGGAGGTCACTGAAGCTTTCTTT. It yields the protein CASSKGQEVTEAFF.

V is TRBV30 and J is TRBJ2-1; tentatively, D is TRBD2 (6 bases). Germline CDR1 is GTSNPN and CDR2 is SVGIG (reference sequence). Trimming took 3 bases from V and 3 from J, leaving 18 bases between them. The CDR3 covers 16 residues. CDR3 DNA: TGTGCCTGGAGGGCTAAAACTAGCAGATTCTACAATGAGCAGTTCTTC. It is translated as CAWRAKTSRFYNEQFF.

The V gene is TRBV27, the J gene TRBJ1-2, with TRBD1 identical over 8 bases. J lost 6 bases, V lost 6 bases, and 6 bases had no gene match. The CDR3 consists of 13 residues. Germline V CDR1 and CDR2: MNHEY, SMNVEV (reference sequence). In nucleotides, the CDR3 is TGTGCCAGCAGCCGGGACAGGTTCCATGGCTACACCTTC. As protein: CASSRDRFHGYTF.

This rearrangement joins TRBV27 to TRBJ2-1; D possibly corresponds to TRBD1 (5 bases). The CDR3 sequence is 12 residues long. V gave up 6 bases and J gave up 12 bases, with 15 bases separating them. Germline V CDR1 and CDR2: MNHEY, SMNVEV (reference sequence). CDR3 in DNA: TGTGCCAGCAGGACTCAGGGTAAAGTGCAGTTCTTC. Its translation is CASRTQGKVQFF.

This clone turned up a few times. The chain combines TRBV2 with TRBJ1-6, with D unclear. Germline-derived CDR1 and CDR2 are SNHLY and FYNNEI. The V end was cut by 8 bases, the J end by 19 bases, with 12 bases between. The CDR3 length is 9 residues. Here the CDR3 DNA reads TGTGCCAGCGGCCCGCGCGGGCACTTT. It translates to CASGPRGHF.

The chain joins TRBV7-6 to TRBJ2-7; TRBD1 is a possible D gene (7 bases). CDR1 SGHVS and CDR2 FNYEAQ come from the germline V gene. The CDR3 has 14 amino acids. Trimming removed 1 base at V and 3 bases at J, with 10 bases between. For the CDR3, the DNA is TGTGCCAGCAGCTTAGGACAGGGACTCTACGAGCAGTACTTC. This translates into CASSLGQGLYEQYF.

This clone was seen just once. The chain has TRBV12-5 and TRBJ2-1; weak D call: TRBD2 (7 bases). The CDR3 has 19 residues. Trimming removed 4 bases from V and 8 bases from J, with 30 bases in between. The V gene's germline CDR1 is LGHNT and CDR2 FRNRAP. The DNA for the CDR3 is TGTGCTAGTGGTTGGTCGAAAACATCAGGGGAGGGAGCGCGCGATGAGCAGTTCTTC. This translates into CASGWSKTSGEGARDEQFF.

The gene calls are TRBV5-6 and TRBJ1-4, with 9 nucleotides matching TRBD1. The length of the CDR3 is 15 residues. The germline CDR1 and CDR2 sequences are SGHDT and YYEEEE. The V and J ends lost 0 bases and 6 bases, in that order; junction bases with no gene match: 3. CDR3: CASSLAGTGYEKLFF. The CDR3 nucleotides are TGTGCCAGCAGCTTGGCCGGGACAGGGTATGAAAAACTGTTTTTT.

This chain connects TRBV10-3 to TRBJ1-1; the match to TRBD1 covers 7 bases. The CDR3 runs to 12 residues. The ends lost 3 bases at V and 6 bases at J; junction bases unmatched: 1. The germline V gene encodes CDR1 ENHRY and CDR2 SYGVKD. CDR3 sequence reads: CAISDTGAEAFF. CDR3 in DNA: TGTGCCATCAGTGACACAGGGGCTGAAGCTTTCTTT.

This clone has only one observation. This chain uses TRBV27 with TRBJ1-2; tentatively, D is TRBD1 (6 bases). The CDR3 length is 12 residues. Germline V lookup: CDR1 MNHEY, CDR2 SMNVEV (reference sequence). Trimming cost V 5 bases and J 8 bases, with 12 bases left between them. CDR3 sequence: CASSLGAGGYTF. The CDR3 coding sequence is TGTGCCAGCAGTCTGGGGGCGGGCGGCTACACCTTC.

This CDR3 is CASNGRGFNEQFF. The DNA of the CDR3 is TGTGCCAGCAACGGGAGGGGGTTCAATGAGCAGTTCTTC. The V gene is TRBV27, the J gene TRBJ2-1; TRBD2 agrees at 8 bases. This CDR3 is 13 amino acids long. The trim removed 7 bases at V and 6 bases at J, leaving 5 bases unmatched. From germline, CDR1 is MNHEY and CDR2 SMNVEV (reference sequence).

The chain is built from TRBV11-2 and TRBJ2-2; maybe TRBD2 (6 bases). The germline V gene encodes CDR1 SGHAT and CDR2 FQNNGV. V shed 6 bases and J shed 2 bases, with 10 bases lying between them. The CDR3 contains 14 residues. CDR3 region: CASSLDYNTGELFF. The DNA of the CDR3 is TGTGCCAGCAGTTTGGACTATAACACCGGGGAGCTGTTTTTT.

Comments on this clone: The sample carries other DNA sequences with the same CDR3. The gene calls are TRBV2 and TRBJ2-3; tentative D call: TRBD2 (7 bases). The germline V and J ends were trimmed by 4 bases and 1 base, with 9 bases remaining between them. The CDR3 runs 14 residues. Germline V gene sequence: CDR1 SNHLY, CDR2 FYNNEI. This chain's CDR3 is CASSVGGRTDTQYF. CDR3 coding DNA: TGTGCCAGCAGTGTGGGGGGGCGCACAGATACGCAGTATTTT.

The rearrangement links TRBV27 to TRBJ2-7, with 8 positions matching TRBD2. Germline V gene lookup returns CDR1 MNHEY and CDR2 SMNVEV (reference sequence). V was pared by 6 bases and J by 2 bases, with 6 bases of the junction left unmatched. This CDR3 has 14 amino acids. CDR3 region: CASRRAGDAYEQYF. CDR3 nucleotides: TGTGCCAGCAGAAGAGCGGGAGACGCCTACGAGCAGTACTTC.

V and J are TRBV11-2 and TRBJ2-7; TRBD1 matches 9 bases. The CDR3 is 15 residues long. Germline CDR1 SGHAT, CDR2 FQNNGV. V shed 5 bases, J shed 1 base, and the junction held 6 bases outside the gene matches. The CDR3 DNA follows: TGTGCCAGCAGCCCCGGACAGGGGAGGTCCTACGAGCAGTACTTC. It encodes CASSPGQGRSYEQYF. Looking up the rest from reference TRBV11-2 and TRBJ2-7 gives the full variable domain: EAGVAQSPRYKIIEKRQSVAFWCNPISGHATLYWYQQILGQGPKLLIQFQNNGVVDDSQLPKDRFSAERLKGVDSTLKIQPAKLEDSAVYLCASSPGQGRSYEQYFGPGTRLTVT.

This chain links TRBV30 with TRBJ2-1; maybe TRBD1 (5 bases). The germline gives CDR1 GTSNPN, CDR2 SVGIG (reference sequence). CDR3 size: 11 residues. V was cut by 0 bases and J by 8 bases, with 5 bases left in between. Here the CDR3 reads CAWSVQDEQFF. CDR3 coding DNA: TGTGCCTGGAGTGTACAGGATGAGCAGTTCTTC.

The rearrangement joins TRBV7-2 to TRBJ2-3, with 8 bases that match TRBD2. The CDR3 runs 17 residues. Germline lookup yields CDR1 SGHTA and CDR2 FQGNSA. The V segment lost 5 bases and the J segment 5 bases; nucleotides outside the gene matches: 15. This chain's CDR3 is CASSPLSAGGRGDTQYF. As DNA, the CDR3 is TGTGCCAGCAGCCCACTTAGCGCGGGAGGCCGGGGAGATACGCAGTATTTT. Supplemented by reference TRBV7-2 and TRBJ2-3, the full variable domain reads GAGVSQSPSNKVTEKGKDVELRCDPISGHTALYWYRQSLGQGLEFLIYFQGNSAPDKSGLPSDRFSAERTGGSVSTLTIQRTQQEDSAVYLCASSPLSAGGRGDTQYFGPGTRLTVL.

The CDR3 DNA reads as TGTGCCAGCAGCGCCGCTCTAGCGGGGGGGCTCCGCTACAATGAGCAGTTCTTC. It encodes CASSAALAGGLRYNEQFF. The rearrangement uses TRBV11-1 and TRBJ2-1; the match to TRBD2 covers 12 bases. V dropped 5 bases and J dropped 3; count of bases not matched to a gene: 11. The CDR3 runs 18 residues. Germline V gives CDR1 SGHAT, CDR2 FQDESV (reference sequence).

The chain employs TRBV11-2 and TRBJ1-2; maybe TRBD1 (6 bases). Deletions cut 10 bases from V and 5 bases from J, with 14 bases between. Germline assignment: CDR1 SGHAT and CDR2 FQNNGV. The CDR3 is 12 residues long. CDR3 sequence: CATYDRRYGYTF. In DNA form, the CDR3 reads TGTGCCACCTACGACAGGCGATATGGCTACACCTTC.

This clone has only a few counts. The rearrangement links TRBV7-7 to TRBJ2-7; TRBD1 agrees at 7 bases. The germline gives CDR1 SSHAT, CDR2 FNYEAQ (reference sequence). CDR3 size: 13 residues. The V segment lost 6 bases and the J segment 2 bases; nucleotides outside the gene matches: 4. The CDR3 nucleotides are TGTGCCAGCAGTCATGGGACAGCCTACGAGCAGTACTTC. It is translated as CASSHGTAYEQYF.

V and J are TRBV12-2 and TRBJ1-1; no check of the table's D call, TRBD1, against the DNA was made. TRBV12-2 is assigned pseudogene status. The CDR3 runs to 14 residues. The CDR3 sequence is CASRLGPNDTEAFF. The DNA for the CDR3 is TGTGCAAGTCGCTTAGGTCCAAACGACACGGAAGCTTTCTTT.

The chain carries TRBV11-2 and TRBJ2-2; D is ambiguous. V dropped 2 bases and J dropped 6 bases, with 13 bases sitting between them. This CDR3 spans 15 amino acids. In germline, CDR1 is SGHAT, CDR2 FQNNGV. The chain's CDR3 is CASSLSLVSSGELFF. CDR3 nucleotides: TGTGCCAGCAGCTTATCCCTAGTTTCCTCCGGGGAGCTGTTTTTT.

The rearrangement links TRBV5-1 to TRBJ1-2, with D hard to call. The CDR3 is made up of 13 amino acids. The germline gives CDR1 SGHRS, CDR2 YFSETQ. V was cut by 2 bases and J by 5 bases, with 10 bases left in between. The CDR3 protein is CASSLTGSYGYTF. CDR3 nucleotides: TGCGCCAGCAGCTTAACGGGGTCGTATGGCTACACCTTC.

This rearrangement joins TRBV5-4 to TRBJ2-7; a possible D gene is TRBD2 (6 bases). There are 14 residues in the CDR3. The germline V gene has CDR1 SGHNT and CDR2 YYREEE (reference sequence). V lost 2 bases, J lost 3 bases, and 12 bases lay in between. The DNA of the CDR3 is TGTGCCAGCAGCTTCCAGGACTATCTCTACGAGCAGTACTTC. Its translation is CASSFQDYLYEQYF.

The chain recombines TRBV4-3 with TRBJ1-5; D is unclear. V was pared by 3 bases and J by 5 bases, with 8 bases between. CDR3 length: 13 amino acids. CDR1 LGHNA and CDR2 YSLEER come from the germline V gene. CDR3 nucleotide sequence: TGCGCCAGCAGCCAGACTTGGGATCAGCCCCAGCATTTT. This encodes CASSQTWDQPQHF.

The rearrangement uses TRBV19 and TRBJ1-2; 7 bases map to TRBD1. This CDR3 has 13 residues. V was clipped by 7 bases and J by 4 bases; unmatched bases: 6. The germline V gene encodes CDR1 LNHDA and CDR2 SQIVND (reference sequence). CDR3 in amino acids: CASNPQGTYGYTF. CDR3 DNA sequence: TGTGCCAGTAACCCACAGGGGACCTATGGCTACACCTTC.